This TCR beta chain was recovered during a study of beta chain features in type 1 diabetes. Between the trimmed V and J ends, which lost 5 bases and 6 bases, there was a span of 11 bases. The germline V gene has CDR1 SGHTA and CDR2 FQGNSA. The CDR3 loop spans 12 amino acids. Regarding the study as a whole: Shorter templates may be favored by PCR, equally so in patients and controls. There was a moderate but significant shortening of TCRB CDR3s in all four CD4+ subsets of Type 1 diabetes patients.

CD4+ naive, central memory, regulatory and stem cell-like memory cells were sorted via CD45RO/CCR7/CD25/CD127/CD95/CD27. About this clone itself: Its antigen is unidentified.

The isolated RNA, all of it, was reverse transcribed, so expressed TCRB transcripts were what got sequenced. TCRdb keeps only in-frame clones here, not all; method: immunoSEQ multiplex PCR. Of more than 300,000 clones listed, 6.5% to 10% are singletons. The clonotype was recovered from a woman aged 18-30 years in good health. This chain connects TRBV7-2 to TRBJ2-7; D is possibly TRBD1 (5 bases). Material for sequencing was central memory CD4+ T cells from blood. CDR3 nucleotides: TGTGCCAGCAGCGACAGCTGGACCGAGCAGTACTTC. Translating it yields CASSDSWTEQYF.